These 16 T cell receptor beta chains originate from one sample sequenced in a study of vaccination effects on CD4 cells after COVID-19. Sequencing used immunoSEQ multiplex PCR; TCRdb keeps in-frame clones, though not all of them. The table shows about 45,000 clones, with 60% to 80% occurring only once. Scientists isolated CD4+ T cells after an approximately ten-day culture period ended. Antigen specificity for these receptors is unknown. The source was CD4+ T cells from PBMCs cultured without peptide, collected before COVID-19 vaccination. The receptors shown here come from a human donor who had a prior SARS-CoV-2 infection.

J is TRBJ2-5 and V is TRBV5-1; the D is unclear. The CDR3 loop spans 15 amino acids. Germline CDR1 and CDR2: SGHRS and YFSETQ. Trimming cost V 1 base and J 0 bases, with 10 bases left between them. The CDR3 DNA reads TGCGCCAGCAGCTTGATGTTGACAAACCAAGAGACCCAGTACTTC. It translates to CASSLMLTNQETQYF. Full variable domain (missing parts from reference TRBV5-1 and TRBJ2-5): KAGVTQTPRYLIKTRGQQVTLSCSPISGHRSVSWYQQTPGQGLQFLFEYFSETQRNKGNFPGRFSGRQFSNSRSEMNVSTLELGDSALYLCASSLMLTNQETQYFGPGTRLLVL.

The rearrangement links TRBV2 to TRBJ2-3, with a possible D match to TRBD1 (5 bases). The CDR3 length is 14 residues. The V gene's germline CDR1 is SNHLY and CDR2 FYNNEI. V lost 4 bases to trimming and J lost 1 base, with 9 bases between them. CDR3 bases: TGTGCCAGCAGTGCGGTAGGGGGCACAGATACGCAGTATTTT. The encoded protein is CASSAVGGTDTQYF.

This clone has more than one count but fewer than ten. The rearrangement joins TRBV12-3 or TRBV12-4 to TRBJ2-1, with a weak D call TRBD1 (6 bases). V lost 7 bases, J lost 3 bases, and 10 bases lay in between. The CDR3 totals 13 residues. CDR3 DNA sequence: TGTGCCAGCACCCCGGGACACTACAATGAGCAGTTCTTC. It translates to CASTPGHYNEQFF.

V and J are TRBV2 and TRBJ1-4; no clear D. Trimming took 2 bases from V and 6 from J, leaving 10 bases between them. This CDR3 is built from 14 residues. CDR1 and CDR2 from the germline V gene are SNHLY and FYNNEI. The CDR3 spells CASSENTEYEKLFF. As DNA, the CDR3 is TGTGCCAGCAGTGAAAATACGGAGTATGAAAAACTGTTTTTT.

J is TRBJ2-7 and V is TRBV30, with D tentatively TRBD1 or TRBD2 (6 bases each). The CDR3 is 13 amino acids. Germline CDR1 is GTSNPN and CDR2 is SVGIG (reference sequence). Trimming cost V 4 bases and J 6 bases, with 16 bases left between them. The CDR3 here is CAWNVRGGGEQYF. CDR3 in DNA: TGTGCCTGGAATGTGAGAGGAGGGGGCGAGCAGTACTTC.

V is TRBV27 and J is TRBJ2-2, with TRBD1 as a possible D gene (5 bases). Germline V gene sequence: CDR1 MNHEY, CDR2 SMNVEV (reference sequence). CDR3 length equals 16 residues. V lost 6 bases and J 4 bases, leaving 18 bases between the germline ends. The CDR3 is CASSRPQGLGTGELFF. In DNA, the CDR3 is TGTGCCAGCAGCCGACCCCAGGGTCTTGGCACCGGGGAGCTGTTTTTT.

The chain carries TRBV28 and TRBJ2-7; 13 nucleotides agree with TRBD2. The CDR3 contains 17 residues. Germline CDR1 is MDHEN and CDR2 is SYDVKM. With 5 bases clipped from V and 0 bases from J, the junction kept 7 bases outside the gene matches. The CDR3 coding sequence is TGTGCCAGCAGTCCAACTAGCGGGAGGGGAAACTCCTACGAGCAGTACTTC. This translates into CASSPTSGRGNSYEQYF.

The chain links TRBV6-5 to TRBJ2-1; weak D call: TRBD2 (6 bases). Trimming removed 7 bases at V and 3 bases at J, with 13 bases between. The CDR3 has 14 residues. From germline, CDR1 is MNHEY and CDR2 SVGAGI. Written as DNA, the CDR3 is TGTGCCAGCAATAGACTAGACCGCTACAATGAGCAGTTCTTC. This gives the protein CASNRLDRYNEQFF.

The chain links TRBV7-2 to TRBJ1-4, with D possibly matching TRBD1 (5 bases). The V and J ends lost 3 bases and 8 bases respectively, with 13 bases between them. The germline V gene has CDR1 SGHTA and CDR2 FQGNSA. The CDR3 is made up of 14 amino acids. CDR3 bases: TGTGCCAGCAGCTTCCCCAGGGCAGACGAAAAACTGTTTTTT. Translating it yields CASSFPRADEKLFF.

The chain has TRBV23-1 and TRBJ1-2; TRBD1 matches 12 bases. TRBV23-1 is an ORF; its function is uncertain. The V and J ends lost 1 base and 3 bases, in that order; junction bases with no gene match: 3. This CDR3 spans 16 amino acids. CDR3 bases: TGCGCCAGCAGTCAATGGGGGACAGGGGGCCACTATGGCTACACCTTC. The encoded protein is CASSQWGTGGHYGYTF.

This chain connects TRBV19 to TRBJ1-6, with a possible D match to TRBD1 (5 bases). CDR3 length: 12 residues. V was pared by 9 bases and J by 4 bases, with 7 bases between. Germline assignment: CDR1 LNHDA and CDR2 SQIVND (reference sequence). CDR3 sequence reads: CASREYNSPLHF. CDR3 nucleotide sequence: TGTGCCAGCAGGGAATATAATTCACCCCTCCACTTT.

The CDR3 region is CASSLRWVGISPLHF. The CDR3, as DNA: TGTGCCAGCAGCTTAAGATGGGTCGGGATCTCACCCCTCCACTTT. The rearrangement uses TRBV7-2 and TRBJ1-6; D ambiguous. Trimming removed 2 bases from V and 10 bases from J, with 15 bases in between. This CDR3 comprises 15 residues. Germline loops: CDR1 SGHTA, CDR2 FQGNSA.

The chain carries TRBV5-6 and TRBJ2-7, with a possible D match to TRBD2 (6 bases). The CDR3 length is 17 residues. V lost 3 bases, J lost 3 bases, and 22 bases lay in between. From germline, CDR1 is SGHDT and CDR2 YYEEEE. CDR3 region: CASSSVGLRAVVYEQYF. The CDR3 bases are TGTGCCAGCAGCTCGGTGGGACTGCGGGCCGTAGTCTACGAGCAGTACTTC.

The chain combines TRBV2 with TRBJ1-5; D is unclear. The CDR3 extends over 14 amino acids. Germline-derived CDR1 and CDR2 are SNHLY and FYNNEI. V lost 1 base to trimming and J lost 3 bases, with 7 bases between them. CDR3 loop: CASSEVSINQPQHF. DNA for the CDR3: TGTGCCAGCAGTGAAGTCTCTATCAATCAGCCCCAGCATTTT.

This sequence joins TRBV15 and TRBJ2-5; TRBD2 might be the D (6 bases). The CDR3 length is 16 residues. Germline CDR1 LNHNV, CDR2 YYDKDF (reference sequence). The V gene lost 2 bases and the J gene lost 4 bases, with 17 bases spanning the gap. The CDR3 DNA reads TGTGCCACCAGCAGAAGCGGGCTAGCTACTGGAGAGACCCAGTACTTC. Amino acid sequence: CATSRSGLATGETQYF. The full variable domain, in which reference TRBV15 and TRBJ2-5 provide the parts outside the CDR3, is DAMVIQNPRYQVTQFGKPVTLSCSQTLNHNVMYWYQQKSSQAPKLLFHYYDKDFNNEADTPDNFQSRRPNTSFCFLDIRSPGLGDTAMYLCATSRSGLATGETQYFGPGTRLLVL.

This clone has just one count. The chain combines TRBV5-1 with TRBJ2-5, with 10 bases identical to TRBD1. The junction had 3 bases not matched to a gene; V was cut back by 5 bases and J by 5 bases. The CDR3 sequence is 13 residues long. Germline V gene data show CDR1 as SGHRS and CDR2 as YFSETQ. CDR3 region: CASRTGGGETQYF. The CDR3 DNA follows: TGCGCCAGCAGGACAGGGGGCGGTGAGACCCAGTACTTC. Filled out from reference TRBV5-1 and TRBJ2-5, the complete variable domain reads KAGVTQTPRYLIKTRGQQVTLSCSPISGHRSVSWYQQTPGQGLQFLFEYFSETQRNKGNFPGRFSGRQFSNSRSEMNVSTLELGDSALYLCASRTGGGETQYFGPGTRLLVL.